The entry below describes one T cell receptor beta chain. Its antigen has not been determined. No base quality values were provided; no much bigger clone lies one nucleotide off. This specimen belongs to a study of blood T cell repertoires in COVID-19 (TCRdb year 2020). Regarding the complete study: The collaborator samples originated in the United States, Italy and Spain and spanned the acute and convalescent phases of COVID-19. Subjects who had been exposed to COVID-19, were actively infected with it, or had recovered from it provided the deeply sampled blood TCRbeta repertoires that made up the dataset. Where HLA class I and class II types were available, the types were taken from metadata supplied by the sample provider, not from assay-based typing. A freely available public database, intended as a resource for researchers studying the immune response to SARS-CoV-2, is where the repertoires were released. A de-identified subject ID, COVID-19 status, age in years and sex were almost always included in the sample metadata. The samples were drawn from the first 160 participants of the ongoing ImmuneRACE study and from over a thousand subjects provided by 6 global collaborators. The prospective study material was composed of cDNA or gDNA derived from T cells, B-cell-depleted T cells, or PBMCs. What the study reported, not specific to this receptor: The amount of clinical and demographic metadata varied by source and participant and was provided uncurated.

TCRbeta CDR3 regions were amplified from genomic DNA using the immunoSEQ Assay, a bias-controlled multiplex PCR. In the source study's methods: The number of nucleated cells in each sample was estimated from the amplification of reference gene primers within the assay. Sequence reads were collapsed and filtered to measure the absolute abundance of every unique TCRbeta CDR3 rearrangement. For each sample, productive Simpson clonality was calculated by taking the square root of Simpson's diversity index across productive rearrangements. TCRdb obtained this table from immuneACCESS and retained in-frame rearrangements with V and J assigned. These tables miss some clones; where compared with another copy, unresolved V genes account for less than half of the shortfall, and the remainder is unexplained. That table furnishes V, J and clone size, whereas the DNA furnished D and trimming. This sample lists over 130,000 clones; roughly four fifths were detected once. The ten largest clones capture approximately 3% of the sample.

The V end loses 5 bases and the J end loses 0 bases, and a stretch of 23 bases separates them. The CDR3 sequence holds 20 residues, the cysteine and phenylalanine included. The DNA shown is the 60-base CDR3, in frame from base 1. CDR1 and CDR2 are read off the germline V gene as MDHEN and SYDVKM. Enrolling through a virtual design, the prospective study's participants ranged in age from roughly 18 to 90 years and lived across about two dozen United States geographic areas. In the prospective study, cohorts were assigned on the basis of participant-reported clinical history obtained from a screening survey and a study questionnaire. Each participant in the prospective study had whole blood, serum and a nasopharyngeal or oropharyngeal swab collected by mobile phlebotomists. Prospective study participants could optionally give additional blood draws and questionnaires over an approximately two-month period. Before DNA extraction, blood samples from the prospective study were shipped at room temperature or frozen.

This receptor was taken from a woman between 50 and 59 years old with acute COVID-19. The V and J genes are TRBV28 and TRBJ2-6; the D segment could be TRBD2, given 7 matching bases. Sequencing was done on a sample of PBMCs or T cells enriched from blood (not recorded which). The nucleotide sequence reads as follows: TGTGCCAGCAGTCCTAGGGGGGGGTTGGCATTCAGCTCTGGGGCCAACGTCCTGACTTTC. This sequence encodes CASSPRGGLAFSSGANVLTF.